This T cell receptor (beta chain) was sequenced in a study of blood T cell repertoires in COVID-19 (dated by TCRdb to the early 2020s). In the study overall: Samples covering the acute and convalescent phases of COVID-19 were provided by collaborators in the United States, Italy and Spain. The material from the prospective study consisted of cDNA or gDNA derived from T cells, B-cell-depleted T cells, or PBMCs. Subjects who had been exposed to COVID-19, were actively infected with it, or had recovered from it provided the deeply sampled blood TCRbeta repertoires that made up the dataset. The repertoires were made available in a free public database intended to serve as a resource for research on the immune response to SARS-CoV-2. The samples were drawn from two sources: the first 160 participants of the ongoing ImmuneRACE study, and over 1,000 subjects contributed by 6 global collaborators. A de-identified subject ID, COVID-19 status, age in years and sex were almost always included in the sample metadata. Where available, HLA class I and class II types were taken from metadata supplied by the sample provider and were not determined by assay-based typing. Paper-wide results and their limitations: Clinical and demographic metadata were provided uncurated, with the amount varying by source and participant.

The immunoSEQ Assay, a bias-controlled multiplex PCR, was used to amplify TCRbeta CDR3 regions from genomic DNA. The authors processed their data as follows. Nucleated cell counts per sample were estimated from amplification of reference gene primers within the assay. To quantify the absolute abundance of each unique TCRbeta CDR3 rearrangement, sequence reads were collapsed and filtered. For each sample, productive Simpson clonality was calculated as the square root of Simpson's diversity index over productive rearrangements. The table was pulled from immuneACCESS by TCRdb, which kept in-frame rearrangements only. Such tables lose some clones; where checked, under half of the loss comes from unresolved V genes, and the rest has no known cause. V and J calls and clone size are copied from that table; D and trimming were computed from the DNA. The sample table lists about 140,000 clones, 84% of them with a count of one. The ten largest account for approximately 9% of the sample.

Comment on this clone: It has no known antigen specificity. No much larger clone is present one base from it, and per-base qualities are unavailable.

The CDR3, from cysteine to phenylalanine, totals 17 residues. The retained sequence is limited to the CDR3, 51 bases, with the frame set at the first base. Trimming removed 5 bases from V and 7 bases from J; the gene matches leave 15 bases unexplained. The germline V gene encodes CDR1 SGHVS and CDR2 FNYEAQ. The collaborating institutions used their own protocols to collect whole blood in K2EDTA tubes. For TCRbeta analysis, collaborator samples were shipped as frozen whole blood, as isolated PBMCs, or as DNA extracted from either sample type. The specimen sequenced was peripheral blood. The clonotype was recovered from a woman of 80 years or more in a cohort sampled during active or convalescent COVID-19. The chain joins TRBV7-6 to TRBJ2-2; 8 middle bases align to TRBD1. The nucleotide sequence is given as TGTGCCAGCAGCCCCCGAACCGGACAGGGCCTTGGCGGGGAGCTGTTTTTT. Its protein is CASSPRTGQGLGGELFF.